These T cell receptor beta chains were read from a single sample in a study of blood T cell repertoires in COVID-19. Repertoires were generated with immunoSEQ multiplex PCR, while TCRdb's copy carries only in-frame clones and drops some. The sample records roughly 170,000 clones, about 83% being singletons. The sequenced material came from peripheral blood. These receptors originate from a woman in her 70s with COVID-19, enrolled during active disease. Each CDR3 is given with its conserved first and last residue. A D gene is named only where the DNA matches it firmly. Some rows mark clone size as missing; the rest say once, few, many or name a class of expanded clone.

>.|TRBJ1-6|TRBV27|.|15
TGTGCCAGCAGTTTATCGAGAACGAATAATTCACCCCTCCACTTT
CASSLSRTNNSPLHF
>TRBD1|TRBJ1-1|TRBV9|.|16
TGTGCCAGCAGCGTAGGACAGGGTTTTGGGAACACTGAAGCTTTCTTT
CASSVGQGFGNTEAFF
>TRBD1|TRBJ2-7|TRBV6-6|.|14
TGTGCCAGCATCACAGGGGGCAGTAAGAGCGAGCAGTACTTC
CASITGGSKSEQYF
>TRBD1|TRBJ1-1|TRBV14|.|15
TGTGCCAGCAGCCTCCAGGACAGGGCGTCTACTGAAGCTTTCTTT
CASSLQDRASTEAFF
>.|TRBJ1-6|TRBV7-2|.|16
TGTGCCAGCAGCTTCGGGGATAGGGACTATAATTCACCCCTCCACTTT
CASSFGDRDYNSPLHF
>.|TRBJ2-1|TRBV5-4|.|15
TGTGCCAGCAGCTTGACGACAGGAGCCTACAATGAGCAGTTCTTC
CASSLTTGAYNEQFF
>.|TRBJ1-5|TRBV30|.|13
TGTGCCTGGCAACAGGGAGGCAATCAGCCCCAGCATTTT
CAWQQGGNQPQHF
>TRBD1|TRBJ1-5|TRBV28|.|15
TGTGCCAGCAGGGGTCGGACAGGTTACGATCAGCCCCAGCATTTT
CASRGRTGYDQPQHF
>.|TRBJ1-2|TRBV15|once|14
TGTGCCACCAGCACGCTTACTGAGGAATCTGGCTACACCTTC
CATSTLTEESGYTF
>.|TRBJ1-2|TRBV6-6|.|17
TGTGCCAGCAGTCCTCGGGGGACCCATGAAGCTAACTATGGCTACACCTTC
CASSPRGTHEANYGYTF
>.|TRBJ1-2|TRBV29-1|.|11
TGCAGCGTAACCCTAGGCCGGGGCTACACCTTC
CSVTLGRGYTF
>.|TRBJ1-2|TRBV6-1|.|15
TGTGCCAGCAGTGAGACTTATTGGCAGGGTTTTGGCTACACCTTC
CASSETYWQGFGYTF
>TRBD1|TRBJ1-5|TRBV5-1|.|14
TGCGCCAGCAGCTCGACAGGGGGCAGCCAGCCCCAGCATTTT
CASSSTGGSQPQHF
>TRBD1|TRBJ2-3|TRBV6-5|.|16
TGTGCCAGCAGTTACCCCCGACAGGGGGGCACAGATACGCAGTATTTT
CASSYPRQGGTDTQYF
>TRBD1|TRBJ2-7|TRBV4-3|.|15
TGCGCCAGCAGCCAAGATAGGGGACAGTTCTACGAGCAGTACTTC
CASSQDRGQFYEQYF
>.|TRBJ1-4|TRBV18|.|16
TGTGCCAGCTCAACCACAACAGGCCTGACTAATGAAAAACTGTTTTTT
CASSTTTGLTNEKLFF
>.|TRBJ2-7|TRBV4-2|.|13
TGTGCCAGCAGCCAAGGGGCAGGCCCTGGGCAGTACTTC
CASSQGAGPGQYF
>TRBD1|TRBJ1-6|TRBV18|.|14
TGTGCCAGCTCATTGCCGGGACAGCATTCACCCCTCCACTTT
CASSLPGQHSPLHF
>TRBD1|TRBJ1-4|TRBV7-9|.|12
TGTGCCAGCAGCCTACAGGGGGAAAAACTGTTTTTT
CASSLQGEKLFF
>TRBD1|TRBJ2-7|TRBV28|.|12
TGTGCCAGCAGTTCCCCCGGGACAGGGAAGTACTTC
CASSSPGTGKYF
>TRBD1|TRBJ2-1|TRBV27|few|14
TGTGCCAGCAGTTTAGCCCACGAGGGGACAGAGCGGTTCTTC
CASSLAHEGTERFF
>.|TRBJ1-2|TRBV27|.|13
TGTGCCAGCAGTTTAGGGCAGGGGAACGGCTACACCTTC
CASSLGQGNGYTF
>.|TRBJ2-7|TRBV30|.|13
TGTGCCTTTACCGGGACAAGCACCTACGAGCAGTACTTC
CAFTGTSTYEQYF
>.|TRBJ1-5|TRBV19|.|13
TGTGCCAGTGGTGAAAGGAGGGCACAGCCCCAGCATTTT
CASGERRAQPQHF
>TRBD1|TRBJ2-1|TRBV29-1|.|17
TGCAGCGTTGAAGATTGGGGAGACAGGGGCCGAGAGAATGAGCAGTTCTTC
CSVEDWGDRGRENEQFF
>.|TRBJ2-7|TRBV13|few|11
TGTGCCAGCAGCTTAGTCCGCGAGCAGTACTTC
CASSLVREQYF
>TRBD2|TRBJ2-3|TRBV3-1/TRBV3-2|once|15
TGTGCCAGCAGCGAAGGGTCGGGAGGACCAGATACGCAGTATTTT
CASSEGSGGPDTQYF
>.|TRBJ2-7|TRBV25-1|.|15
TGTGCCAGCAGCCATGGGACAGCGGGTTTCCCCGAGCAGTACTTC
CASSHGTAGFPEQYF
>.|TRBJ1-1|TRBV19|.|13
TGTGCCAGTAGTTTCAGGGAAGGCACTGAAGCTTTCTTT
CASSFREGTEAFF
>.|TRBJ2-7|TRBV11-2|.|13
TGTGCCAGCAGCTTAGATGGCCCTTACGAGCAGTACTTC
CASSLDGPYEQYF
>TRBD2|TRBJ2-7|TRBV5-1|.|13
TGCGCCAGCACACTAGCGGGAGCCTACGAGCAGTACTTC
CASTLAGAYEQYF
>TRBD1|TRBJ2-5|TRBV24-1|.|13
TGTGCCACCAGTGATGCAGGGGGAGAGACCCAGTACTTC
CATSDAGGETQYF
>TRBD2|TRBJ2-7|TRBV4-3|.|17
TGCGCCAGCAGCCAAACCCGGACTAGCGGACTCTCCTACGAGCAGTACTTC
CASSQTRTSGLSYEQYF
>.|TRBJ1-6|TRBV7-9|.|14
TGTGCCAGCAGGGAACAGGGAAACAATTCACCCCTCCACTTT
CASREQGNNSPLHF
>.|TRBJ1-5|TRBV19|few|14
TGTGCCAGTAATGGAGGGGCCCACAATCAGCCCCAGCATTTT
CASNGGAHNQPQHF
>.|TRBJ1-2|TRBV19|.|14
TGTGCCAGTAGTATAGCAGGGTCGCTCCGTGGCTACACCTTC
CASSIAGSLRGYTF
>TRBD1|TRBJ1-1|TRBV29-1|.|14
TGCAGCGTCAAGGACAGGGGGCGTTCGGCTGAAGCTTTCTTT
CSVKDRGRSAEAFF
>TRBD1|TRBJ2-7|TRBV3-1/TRBV3-2|few|14
TGTGCCAGCAGCGTCGGACAGGGGTCTGGCGAGCAGTACTTC
CASSVGQGSGEQYF
>TRBD2|TRBJ2-7|TRBV30|.|12
TGTGCCTGGAGTCGGGGGGCCTACGAGCAGTACTTC
CAWSRGAYEQYF
>.|TRBJ1-5|TRBV27|.|16
TGTGCCAGCGCGCACAAGGGGGATCTTAGCAATCAGCCCCAGCATTTT
CASAHKGDLSNQPQHF
>.|TRBJ1-5|TRBV13|.|15
TGTGCCAGCAGCTTATCACCTGTTCGGGGGCAGCCCCAGCATTTT
CASSLSPVRGQPQHF
>TRBD2|TRBJ2-2|TRBV5-4|few|16
TGTGCCAGCAGCCCTGGAGGAGCGGGAGGGGACGGGGAGCTGTTTTTT
CASSPGGAGGDGELFF
>TRBD2|TRBJ2-5|TRBV9|.|18
TGTGCCAGCAGCGCGGGACTAGCGGGAGGGACGGTACAAGAGACCCAGTACTTC
CASSAGLAGGTVQETQYF